The 30 T cell receptor beta chains reported below all come from one sample, sequenced in a study of T-cell reconstitution after alpha-beta-depleted transplantation in children. The authors prepared the TCRbeta library with unique molecular identifiers. TCRdb passed the PCR reads through MiXCR, listing each CDR3 protein once. The repertoire holds just over 350,000 distinct CDR3 sequences, 13% seen once, with around 4.1% in the top ten. This specimen consisted of PBMCs, obtained from the stem cell graft. These receptors came from a human donor who donated a stem cell graft to a child with Fanconi anemia.

This clonotype was counted once. This likely comes from a read error, as the CDR3 has no conserved phenylalanine or tryptophan at its end. The V call is TRBV2, the J call TRBJ2-7; D perhaps matches TRBD1 (6 bases). The CDR3 length is 19 residues. V lost 8 bases and J lost 5, with 34 bases in between. Per the germline V gene, CDR1 is SNHLY and CDR2 is FYNNEI. CDR3 coding DNA: TGTGCCAGCTGTTTGGGGGATCCTTCACAGGGAATGCGGGCGGACGAGCAGTACTGC. The encoded protein is CASCLGDPSQGMRADEQYC.

This clonotype was recorded at least ten times. This chain uses TRBV12-3 or TRBV12-4 with TRBJ1-2; D remains unclear. V lost 6 bases and J lost 4, with 18 bases in between. The CDR3 length is 15 residues. The CDR3 is CASSSSGQYIYGYTF. The CDR3 DNA follows: TGTGCCAGCAGCAGCAGCGGGCAGTACATCTATGGCTACACCTTC.

This clonotype was counted only a few times. The rearrangement uses TRBV11-2 and TRBJ2-3, with 8 positions matching TRBD2. Germline V gene data show CDR1 as SGHAT and CDR2 as FQNNGV. The CDR3 is 16 residues long. After removal of 5 bases from V and 6 bases from J, the junction contained 13 bases not matched to a gene. The CDR3, as DNA: TGTGCCAGCAGCAGAAGGAGGCGGGGGGAAGTGGATACGCAGTATTTT. The encoded protein is CASSRRRRGEVDTQYF.

This clonotype occurred many times. J is TRBJ1-1 and V is TRBV7-9, with 9 bases lining up with TRBD1. The CDR3 sequence is 15 residues long. The V segment lost 0 bases and the J segment 8 bases; nucleotides outside the gene matches: 7. From germline, CDR1 is SEHNR and CDR2 FQNEAQ (reference sequence). CDR3 loop: CASSLAHDRGKEAFF. The CDR3 region has the DNA TGTGCCAGCAGCTTAGCGCACGACAGGGGGAAAGAAGCTTTCTTT.

Only a few counts were recorded for this clonotype. CDR3 region: CASSYSAATGGEKLFF. CDR3 nucleotide sequence: TGTGCCAGCAGTTACTCCGCAGCGACAGGGGGTGAAAAACTGTTTTTT. V usage is TRBV6-5 and J usage is TRBJ1-4, with 9 bases matching TRBD1. Germline trimming cut 0 bases from V and 7 bases from J; bases unmatched to any gene: 6. Germline lookup yields CDR1 MNHEY and CDR2 SVGAGI. The CDR3 consists of 16 residues.

The chain combines TRBV4-3 with TRBJ2-3; D gene unclear. V was trimmed by 4 bases and J by 6 bases, leaving 11 bases between them. Germline CDR1 and CDR2: LGHNA and YSLEER. The CDR3 contains 13 residues. In nucleotides, the CDR3 is TGCGCCAGCAGCCGGATAAACGGGGATACGCAGTATTTT. Its translation: CASSRINGDTQYF.

This clonotype was seen more than once but under ten times. The chain uses TRBV3-1 and TRBJ1-2, with D hard to call. Trimming pared 2 bases from V and 4 bases from J, leaving 8 bases between. This CDR3 is 13 amino acids long. The germline V gene has CDR1 LGHDT and CDR2 YNNKEL (reference sequence). CDR3 protein: CASSQPTGYGYTF. For the CDR3, the DNA is TGTGCCAGCAGCCAACCGACGGGCTATGGCTACACCTTC. The variable domain in full, completed from reference TRBV3-1 and TRBJ1-2, reads DTAVSQTPKYLVTQMGNDKSIKCEQNLGHDTMYWYKQDSKKFLKIMFSYNNKELIINETVPNRFSPKSPDKAHLNLHINSLELGDSAVYFCASSQPTGYGYTFGSGTRLTVV.

The chain couples TRBV12-3 or TRBV12-4 to TRBJ1-2, with TRBD1 as a possible D gene (5 bases). V lost 0 bases and J 0 bases, leaving 8 bases between the germline ends. This CDR3 has 15 residues. The CDR3 coding sequence is TGTGCCAGCAGTTTAGCGCCAGGGTCTAACTATGGCTACACCTTC. Its protein product is CASSLAPGSNYGYTF.

There are a few counts of this clonotype. This chain connects TRBV20-1 to TRBJ2-7, with a tentative D call TRBD1 (6 bases). Germline CDR1 reads DFQATT; CDR2 reads SNEGSKA (reference sequence). This CDR3 comprises 12 residues. With 3 bases removed from V and 2 bases from J, the gap between germline ends came to 8 bases. CDR3 region: CSASRTAYEQYF. The CDR3 region has the DNA TGCAGTGCTAGCAGGACAGCCTACGAGCAGTACTTC.

Of note for this clonotype: This CDR3 fails to terminate in the conserved phenylalanine or tryptophan, so it likely reflects a read error. The rearrangement links TRBV3-1 to TRBJ1-3; a weak D match, TRBD1 (5 bases). Trimming took 6 bases from V and 4 from J, leaving 10 bases between them. The CDR3 has 13 residues. Germline CDR1 LGHDT, CDR2 YNNKEL (reference sequence). As DNA, the CDR3 is TGTGCCAGCAGTCAACGGGGGGGAAACACCATATATTCT. This translates into CASSQRGGNTIYS.

This clonotype was recorded at least ten times. The V call is TRBV29-1, the J call TRBJ1-1; unclear D gene. The CDR3 spans 11 residues. V lost 5 bases and J lost 7, with 11 bases in between. CDR1 SQVTM and CDR2 ANQGSEA come from the germline V gene. The CDR3 region is CSVHQAIEAFF. CDR3 bases: TGCAGCGTTCACCAGGCGATTGAAGCTTTCTTT.

In its sample, this clonotype was seen once. This chain connects TRBV20-1 to TRBJ1-4, with D hard to call. The germline V gene has CDR1 DFQATT and CDR2 SNEGSKA (reference sequence). The CDR3 sequence is 11 residues long. The ends were cut back, 5 bases at V and 10 bases at J, with 11 bases in the middle. The CDR3 coding sequence is TGCAGTGCTCAAACGAACGGAAAACTGTTTTTT. It codes for CSAQTNGKLFF.

The rearrangement uses TRBV6-1 and TRBJ1-3; D ambiguous. Germline V gene sequence: CDR1 MNHNS, CDR2 SASEGT. V was cut by 7 bases and J by 0 bases, with 13 bases left in between. This CDR3 has 15 amino acids. The CDR3 protein is CASNYEGISGNTIYF. The DNA for the CDR3 is TGTGCCAGCAACTACGAGGGAATCTCTGGAAACACCATATATTTT.

This clonotype was picked up many times. V is TRBV5-1 and J is TRBJ2-3; no firm D call. Germline loops: CDR1 SGHRS, CDR2 YFSETQ. This CDR3 has 14 residues. V was trimmed by 4 bases and J by 3 bases, leaving 12 bases between them. The CDR3 sequence: CASSLLSKTDTQYF. In DNA form, the CDR3 reads TGCGCCAGCAGCCTCCTTTCAAAGACAGATACGCAGTATTTT.

V usage is TRBV4-3 and J usage is TRBJ2-1; 9 bases line up with TRBD2. After removal of 0 bases from V and 12 bases from J, the junction contained 6 bases not matched to a gene. The CDR3 runs 14 residues. Germline assignment: CDR1 LGHNA and CDR2 YSLEER. CDR3 DNA: TGCGCCAGCAGCCAAGATTTAGCGGGGGCCATGCAGTTCTTC. Translating it yields CASSQDLAGAMQFF.

This clonotype was seen more than once but under ten times. The CDR3 nucleotides read TGTGCCAGCATCCTCGGGACTCCACTCGGCGGGGAGCTGTTTTTT. It specifies CASILGTPLGGELFF. The J gene is TRBJ2-2, the V gene TRBV12-3 or TRBV12-4; a possible D gene is TRBD2 (6 bases). V lost 7 bases to trimming and J lost 7 bases, with 19 bases between them. This CDR3 has 15 residues.

This clonotype was seen only a few times. V usage is TRBV7-8 and J usage is TRBJ2-6; D assignment may be TRBD1 or TRBD2 (5 bases each). The CDR3 is made up of 16 amino acids. Germline values: CDR1 SGHVS, CDR2 FQNEAQ. V gave up 3 bases and J gave up 0 bases, with 9 bases separating them. The CDR3: CASSLGVLSGANVLTF. The CDR3 bases are TGTGCCAGCAGCTTGGGGGTACTCTCTGGGGCCAACGTCCTGACTTTC.

This clonotype has just a few counts. The chain carries TRBV20-1 and TRBJ1-2; no definite D call. CDR3 length: 9 amino acids. Germline-derived CDR1 and CDR2 are DFQATT and SNEGSKA (reference sequence). The CDR3 sequence is CVANYGYTF. DNA of the CDR3: TGCGTAGCTAACTATGGCTACACCTTC.

V is TRBV6-1 and J is TRBJ2-7, with D tentatively TRBD2 (7 bases). This CDR3 region has 13 residues. The V gene lost 7 bases and the J gene lost 6 bases, with 16 bases spanning the gap. Per germline, CDR1 MNHNS and CDR2 SASEGT. This chain's CDR3 is CASNRIGGGEQYV. The CDR3 DNA follows: TGTGCCAGCAACCGAATAGGGGGGGGCGAGCAGTACGTC.

This clonotype was seen more than once but under ten times. V and J are TRBV6-1 and TRBJ2-5; the match to TRBD2 covers 7 bases. The CDR3 contains 14 residues. V trimming: 3 bases; J trimming: 6 bases; junction bases outside the gene matches: 7. Germline CDR1 reads MNHNS; CDR2 reads SASEGT. The CDR3 sequence: CASSDAGVVKTQYF. Here the CDR3 DNA reads TGTGCCAGCAGTGATGCGGGGGTGGTTAAGACCCAGTACTTC.

The J gene is TRBJ2-3, the V gene TRBV20-1; 8 bases match TRBD1. The junction had 10 bases not matched to a gene; V was cut back by 5 bases and J by 3 bases. The CDR3 length is 15 residues. Germline assignment: CDR1 DFQATT and CDR2 SNEGSKA (reference sequence). CDR3 sequence (DNA): TGCAGTGCTCGCCGGACAGGGTCGGGGACAGATACGCAGTATTTT. Encoded protein: CSARRTGSGTDTQYF.

This clonotype occurred a few times. The V and J genes are TRBV7-9 and TRBJ2-1, with D unclear. The ends were cut back, 5 bases at V and 5 bases at J, with 13 bases in the middle. Germline V gene lookup returns CDR1 SEHNR and CDR2 FQNEAQ (reference sequence). CDR3 length: 14 residues. CDR3 nucleotide sequence: TGTGCCAGCAGCCAAACTACCGCCCACAATGAGCAGTTCTTC. Translated, it gives CASSQTTAHNEQFF.

This clonotype appeared a few times. The gene calls are TRBV5-4 and TRBJ2-5; unclear D gene. Looked up from germline, CDR1 is SGHNT and CDR2 is YYREEE (reference sequence). Trimming pared 4 bases from V and 2 bases from J, leaving 12 bases between. The CDR3 extends over 14 amino acids. CDR3 sequence reads: CASSGRAEQETQYF. As DNA, the CDR3 is TGTGCCAGCAGCGGACGGGCCGAACAAGAGACCCAGTACTTC. Combining the CDR3 with reference TRBV5-4 and TRBJ2-5 gives the whole variable domain ETGVTQSPTHLIKTRGQQVTLRCSSQSGHNTVSWYQQALGQGPQFIFQYYREEENGRGNFPPRFSGLQFPNYSSELNVNALELDDSALYLCASSGRAEQETQYFGPGTRLLVL.

V is TRBV20-1 and J is TRBJ1-2, with 7 bases lining up with TRBD1. Germline V gives CDR1 DFQATT, CDR2 SNEGSKA (reference sequence). CDR3 length: 12 amino acids. The CDR3 DNA is TGCAGGACCTGGACAGGCTCCTATGGCTACACCTTC. Translated: CRTWTGSYGYTF.

J is TRBJ1-2 and V is TRBV5-1; TRBD1 aligns across 10 bases. The CDR3 spans 15 residues. Germline V gene data show CDR1 as SGHRS and CDR2 as YFSETQ. The J segment lost 8 bases and the V segment lost 3 bases, leaving 10 bases of the junction unmatched. The CDR3 region has the DNA TGCGCCAGCAGCTCCCGGACAGGGGGTATTCTCGGCTACACCTTC. It translates to CASSSRTGGILGYTF.

This clonotype was detected only a few times. V is TRBV7-2 and J is TRBJ1-1; no reliable D call. The CDR3 covers 17 residues. The germline CDR1 and CDR2 sequences are SGHTA and FQGNSA. Trimming removed 1 base from V and 1 base from J, with 16 bases in between. The CDR3 bases are TGTGCCAGCAGCTTAGTCACCTCTATTGGCGAGAACACTGAAGCTTTCTTT. The encoded protein is CASSLVTSIGENTEAFF.

The chain joins TRBV6-2 or TRBV6-3 to TRBJ2-1; unclear D gene. The CDR3 has 11 amino acids. V lost 6 bases and J 5 bases, leaving 5 bases between the germline ends. Germline V gives CDR1 MNHEY, CDR2 SVGEGT. CDR3 nucleotides: TGTGCCAGCAGATCTAACAATGAGCAGTTCTTC. Translation: CASRSNNEQFF.

The table lists this clonotype with a few counts. V usage is TRBV4-3 and J usage is TRBJ2-3, with 10 bases fitting TRBD1. The CDR3 sequence is 16 residues long. V shed 4 bases and J 0 bases; nucleotides not matched to a gene: 4. From germline, CDR1 is LGHNA and CDR2 YSLEER. The DNA for the CDR3 is TGCGCCAGCAGCCTGAAGACAGGGGGCAGCACAGATACGCAGTATTTT. It encodes CASSLKTGGSTDTQYF.

This clonotype turned up a few times. The V call is TRBV18, the J call TRBJ2-1, with D tentatively TRBD2 (6 bases). Germline CDR1 and CDR2: KGHSH and LQKENI. V shed 1 base and J shed 1 base, with 14 bases lying between them. The CDR3 runs 17 residues. In DNA form, the CDR3 reads TGTGCCAGCTCACCACTCGGAGGGAGAGGATCCTACAATGAGCAGTTCTTC. Translation: CASSPLGGRGSYNEQFF. The whole variable domain, filled in from reference TRBV18 and TRBJ2-1, reads NAGVMQNPRHLVRRRGQEARLRCSPMKGHSHVYWYRQLPEEGLKFMVYLQKENIIDESGMPKERFSAEFPKEGPSILRIQQVVRGDSAAYFCASSPLGGRGSYNEQFFGPGTRLTVL.

The rearrangement joins TRBV20-1 to TRBJ2-3, with a possible D match to TRBD1 (5 bases). Trimming pared 5 bases from V and 3 bases from J, leaving 6 bases between. From germline, CDR1 is DFQATT and CDR2 SNEGSKA (reference sequence). The CDR3 runs 11 residues. The CDR3 region has the DNA TGCAGTGCTCGACAGACAGATACGCAGTATTTT. Protein sequence: CSARQTDTQYF.